This TCR beta chain comes out of a study of siplizumab effects on memory and regulatory T cells. This clone turned up a few times. Germline CDR1 MNHNS, CDR2 SASEGT. The CDR3 has 14 amino acids. The junction had 11 bases not matched to a gene; V was cut back by 5 bases and J by 13 bases. Assay used: immunoSEQ multiplex PCR; TCRdb lists only in-frame clones, some missing. The sample shows 90,000 to 130,000 clones, 92% of them seen only once. Source material: CD4+ T cells sorted from blood. The chain uses TRBV6-1 and TRBJ1-6; TRBD1 matches at 7 bases. This clonotype was obtained from a human donor in good health. CDR3 in amino acids: CASSRGDSQNPLHF. Here the CDR3 DNA reads TGTGCCAGCAGTAGAGGGGACAGTCAAAACCCCCTCCACTTT.